This passage covers 27 T cell receptor beta chains from one sample sequenced in a study of T-cell memory formation after mild COVID-19. TCRdb reprocessed the 5' RACE reads with MiXCR, giving one entry per CDR3 protein. The sample holds 450,000 to 650,000 distinct CDR3 sequences; roughly 21% are singletons and the top ten take around 7.7%. The sample consisted of PBMCs or a T cell subset sorted from them (not recorded which). The receptors originated from an adult woman who had mild COVID-19 (a few samples of this study predate the infection). Cell type and time point are not known.

There are a few counts of this clonotype. The genes are TRBV12-3 or TRBV12-4 and TRBJ1-2, with D tentatively TRBD1 (5 bases). The CDR3 contains 13 residues. V was clipped by 6 bases and J by 5 bases, with 13 bases between them. CDR3 coding DNA: TGTGCCAGCAGCGACGACAGTCGGTATGGCTACACCTTC. Protein sequence: CASSDDSRYGYTF.

CDR3: CASSMGTGGNIQYF. Here the CDR3 DNA reads TGTGCCAGCAGTATGGGGACAGGCGGAAACATTCAGTACTTC. The chain has TRBV27 and TRBJ2-4; the match to TRBD1 covers 8 bases. Germline CDR1 is MNHEY and CDR2 is SMNVEV (reference sequence). This CDR3 is built from 14 residues. The trim removed 5 bases at V and 6 bases at J, leaving 6 bases unmatched.

The chain is built from TRBV6-1 and TRBJ1-1; TRBD1 aligns across 9 bases. Trimming removed 7 bases from V and 4 bases from J; junction bases left unmatched: 10. CDR1 and CDR2 from the germline V gene are MNHNS and SASEGT. This CDR3 has 15 residues. The CDR3 region is CASTLGQGKSTEAFF. CDR3 bases: TGTGCCAGCACCCTAGGACAGGGGAAGTCCACTGAAGCTTTCTTT.

The V gene is TRBV20-1, the J gene TRBJ1-1; D not certain. Germline V lookup: CDR1 DFQATT, CDR2 SNEGSKA (reference sequence). The CDR3 is 11 residues long. Trimming shortened V by 4 bases and J by 11 bases, and 14 bases separated the two germline ends. Here the CDR3 DNA reads TGCAGTGCTACCCGTAACCGATTCGCTTTCTTT. Protein: CSATRNRFAFF.

This clonotype appeared many times. The chain couples TRBV12-3 or TRBV12-4 to TRBJ1-2; 7 nucleotides agree with TRBD1. This CDR3 region has 13 residues. After removal of 6 bases from V and 2 bases from J, the junction contained 3 bases not matched to a gene. The CDR3 region is CASSRDSNYGYTF. As DNA, the CDR3 is TGTGCCAGCAGCAGGGACAGCAACTATGGCTACACCTTC.

This clonotype has only a few counts. This chain links TRBV12-3 or TRBV12-4 with TRBJ1-6, with D possibly TRBD1 on 6 matching bases. V was cut by 6 bases and J by 6 bases, with 12 bases left in between. This CDR3 has 14 amino acids. DNA for the CDR3: TGTGCCAGCAGGTGGGAGGGGGTTAATTCACCCCTCCACTTT. It codes for CASRWEGVNSPLHF.

This clonotype turned up a few times. V usage is TRBV2 and J usage is TRBJ2-7; D tentatively reads TRBD1 or TRBD2 (6 bases each). The CDR3 is made up of 14 amino acids. V dropped 7 bases and J dropped 2 bases, with 15 bases sitting between them. Germline CDR1 reads SNHLY; CDR2 reads FYNNEI. CDR3 coding DNA: TGTGCCAGCAAGTCCGGGGGCGGCCCCTACGAGCAGTACTTC. Amino acids: CASKSGGGPYEQYF.

This clonotype was seen only a few times. The chain is built from TRBV12-3 or TRBV12-4 and TRBJ2-2, with D tentatively TRBD1 (7 bases). Trimming pared 4 bases from V and 3 bases from J, leaving 12 bases between. CDR3 size: 15 residues. As DNA, the CDR3 is TGTGCCAGCAGTTCACAGGGGAGGTACACCGGGGAGCTGTTTTTT. Its translation: CASSSQGRYTGELFF.

The table lists this clonotype with a few counts. This sequence joins TRBV7-9 and TRBJ2-7, with D maybe TRBD1 (6 bases). V lost 5 bases to trimming and J lost 2 bases, with 10 bases between them. The CDR3 has 13 amino acids. CDR1 is SEHNR, CDR2 FQNEAQ, per germline (reference sequence). CDR3 bases: TGTGCCAGCAGCGGCAGGGGAGCCTACGAGCAGTACTTC. This translates into CASSGRGAYEQYF.

This clonotype has more than one count but fewer than ten. This chain links TRBV5-1 with TRBJ2-7; D is unresolved. CDR1 and CDR2 from the germline V gene are SGHRS and YFSETQ. V lost 0 bases and J lost 0, with 13 bases in between. The CDR3 runs 16 residues. The CDR3 reads CASSLAGGISSYEQYF. In DNA, the CDR3 is TGCGCCAGCAGCTTGGCCGGCGGAATTAGCTCCTACGAGCAGTACTTC.

This clonotype came up a few times. This chain connects TRBV6-5 to TRBJ1-6, with a tentative D call TRBD1 (5 bases). The CDR3 consists of 15 residues. Trimming cost V 8 bases and J 2 bases, with 13 bases left between them. CDR1 and CDR2 (germline): MNHEY, SVGAGI. The CDR3 loop is CASGRGGAYNSPLHF. In nucleotides, the CDR3 is TGTGCCAGCGGTCGGGGCGGAGCCTATAATTCACCCCTCCACTTT.

The chain joins TRBV20-1 to TRBJ2-3; D gene uncertain. CDR3 length: 13 residues. V was clipped by 5 bases and J by 0 bases, with 9 bases between them. In germline, CDR1 is DFQATT, CDR2 SNEGSKA (reference sequence). The CDR3 protein is CSARLGSTDTQYF. CDR3 DNA sequence: TGCAGTGCTCGACTGGGTAGCACAGATACGCAGTATTTT.

V is TRBV6-2 or TRBV6-3 and J is TRBJ2-1, with D possibly matching TRBD2 (6 bases). The CDR3 extends over 17 amino acids. Germline V gives CDR1 MNHEY, CDR2 SVGEGT. The germline V and J ends were trimmed by 6 bases and 7 bases, with 25 bases remaining between them. The CDR3 DNA follows: TGTGCCAGCAGCCTCCCTCCGAGGAGGGCCCCGGGAAATGAGCAGTTCTTC. Translation: CASSLPPRRAPGNEQFF.

The sample holds a few counts of this clonotype. The J gene is TRBJ2-7, the V gene TRBV6-5, with unresolved D. Deletions cut 6 bases from V and 3 bases from J, with 18 bases between. Germline V gene data show CDR1 as MNHEY and CDR2 as SVGAGI. There are 15 residues in the CDR3. DNA for the CDR3: TGTGCCAGCAGAGATAGTGCGGAGTTCTACTACGAGCAGTACTTC. This codes for CASRDSAEFYYEQYF.

The chain is built from TRBV5-1 and TRBJ2-5; D call uncertain. V was cut by 4 bases and J by 1 base, with 5 bases left in between. Germline CDR1 is SGHRS and CDR2 is YFSETQ. The CDR3 runs 12 residues. Written as DNA, the CDR3 is TGCGCCAGCAGCGTCGTCCAAGAGACCCAGTACTTC. Its protein product is CASSVVQETQYF.

V is TRBV5-1 and J is TRBJ2-2; D unclear. V lost 4 bases to trimming and J lost 6 bases, with 10 bases between them. Germline V lookup: CDR1 SGHRS, CDR2 YFSETQ. The CDR3 sequence is 13 residues long. The CDR3 bases are TGCGCCAGCAGCCCATGGGGTTCCGGGGAGCTGTTTTTT. This gives the protein CASSPWGSGELFF. The variable domain in full, completed from reference TRBV5-1 and TRBJ2-2, reads KAGVTQTPRYLIKTRGQQVTLSCSPISGHRSVSWYQQTPGQGLQFLFEYFSETQRNKGNFPGRFSGRQFSNSRSEMNVSTLELGDSALYLCASSPWGSGELFFGEGSRLTVL.

This clonotype was counted a few times. This rearrangement joins TRBV18 to TRBJ2-5, with a tentative D call TRBD2 (5 bases). CDR3 length: 13 amino acids. V lost 4 bases and J lost 3, with 9 bases in between. CDR1 and CDR2 (germline): KGHSH, LQKENI. DNA for the CDR3: TGTGCCAGCTCACAAGGACTTGAAGAGACCCAGTACTTC. It translates to CASSQGLEETQYF.

This clonotype has a handful of counts. This chain uses TRBV4-1 with TRBJ2-7, with 7 bases fitting TRBD1. The CDR3 contains 16 residues. Trimming cost V 0 bases and J 7 bases; bases outside gene matches: 12. The germline V gene has CDR1 MGHRA and CDR2 YSYEKL. CDR3 coding DNA: TGCGCCAGCAGCCAAGATCGGACAGGTACTTTCGGGGAGCAGTACTTC. Its protein is CASSQDRTGTFGEQYF.

This clonotype was seen only once. This sequence joins TRBV18 and TRBJ2-6, with D possibly matching TRBD1 (5 bases). This CDR3 region has 18 residues. Germline V CDR1 and CDR2: KGHSH, LQKENI. Trimming shortened V by 5 bases and J by 0 bases, and 17 bases separated the two germline ends. Here the CDR3 DNA reads TGTGCCAGCTCATCCAGGGATCTGGACGCCTCTGGGGCCAACGTCCTGACTTTC. This translates into CASSSRDLDASGANVLTF. The variable domain in full, completed from reference TRBV18 and TRBJ2-6, reads NAGVMQNPRHLVRRRGQEARLRCSPMKGHSHVYWYRQLPEEGLKFMVYLQKENIIDESGMPKERFSAEFPKEGPSILRIQQVVRGDSAAYFCASSSRDLDASGANVLTFGAGSRLTVL.

This clonotype was picked up one time. The V and J genes are TRBV3-1 and TRBJ2-1; TRBD2 is a possible D gene (6 bases). CDR3 length: 15 amino acids. Germline CDR1 and CDR2: LGHDT and YNNKEL (reference sequence). Trimming pared 1 base from V and 6 bases from J, leaving 13 bases between. Written as DNA, the CDR3 is TGTGCCAGCAGCCAAGGTCCAGCGGGCCTCAATGAGCAGTTCTTC. Protein: CASSQGPAGLNEQFF.

The chain employs TRBV21-1 and TRBJ2-7; the table calls TRBD1, which could not be checked here. TRBV21-1 is flagged as a pseudogene. The length of the CDR3 is 14 residues. The CDR3: CASSKEDGAYEQYF. The CDR3 nucleotides read TGTGCCAGCAGCAAAGAGGACGGGGCCTACGAGCAGTACTTC.

This clonotype was recorded many times. The chain uses TRBV3-1 and TRBJ1-1; D is unresolved. V was pared by 0 bases and J by 2 bases, with 13 bases between. The germline V gene has CDR1 LGHDT and CDR2 YNNKEL (reference sequence). The CDR3 contains 16 residues. As DNA, the CDR3 is TGTGCCAGCAGCCAAGATCGGGTACTACCCAACACTGAAGCTTTCTTT. Its translation: CASSQDRVLPNTEAFF.

The V and J genes are TRBV7-9 and TRBJ2-5; 10 nucleotides align to TRBD1. V dropped 3 bases and J dropped 4; count of bases not matched to a gene: 8. Germline assignment: CDR1 SEHNR and CDR2 FQNEAQ (reference sequence). This CDR3 is built from 16 residues. In DNA, the CDR3 is TGTGCCAGCAGCTTGGGGGACAGGGGACTTGCAGAGACCCAGTACTTC. This encodes CASSLGDRGLAETQYF.

The chain links TRBV6-1 to TRBJ1-1; no clear D gene. The CDR3 consists of 18 residues. The germline CDR1 and CDR2 sequences are MNHNS and SASEGT. The V and J ends lost 2 bases and 0 bases respectively, with 19 bases between them. This CDR3 is CASSERVRYFGMNTEAFF. The DNA of the CDR3 is TGTGCCAGCAGTGAAAGAGTCCGATACTTTGGGATGAACACTGAAGCTTTCTTT.

Here the CDR3 reads CASSSTSDSPGNTIYF. CDR3 nucleotide sequence: TGTGCCAGCAGCTCGACGTCGGACAGCCCTGGAAACACCATATATTTT. This chain links TRBV11-2 with TRBJ1-3, with D possibly TRBD1 on 6 matching bases. This CDR3 has 16 residues. Per germline, CDR1 SGHAT and CDR2 FQNNGV. V was clipped by 4 bases and J by 2 bases, with 15 bases between them.

The CDR3 sequence is CASGWNSGANVLTF. DNA for the CDR3: TGCGCCAGCGGTTGGAACTCTGGGGCCAACGTCCTGACTTTC. The rearrangement uses TRBV5-1 and TRBJ2-6; no clear D. The CDR3 contains 14 residues. The germline V gene encodes CDR1 SGHRS and CDR2 YFSETQ. Trimming cost V 7 bases and J 0 bases, with 8 bases left between them.

This clonotype was seen more than once but under ten times. This sequence joins TRBV5-6 and TRBJ2-3; 7 bases are shared with TRBD1. Germline V gene sequence: CDR1 SGHDT, CDR2 YYEEEE. This CDR3 comprises 15 residues. V was pared by 4 bases and J by 6 bases, with 11 bases of the junction left unmatched. The CDR3 protein is CASSIPQGYSDTQYF. The DNA of the CDR3 is TGTGCCAGCAGCATACCACAGGGGTATTCGGATACGCAGTATTTT.